The text below deals with one T cell receptor (beta chain). The antigen remains unidentified. These data come from a study of beta chain features in type 1 diabetes. The V gene end was trimmed by 4 bases and the J gene end by 4 bases; junction bases not matched to a gene: 3. Germline V gene lookup returns CDR1 SGHTA and CDR2 FQGNSA. This CDR3 spans 14 amino acids. The study reverse transcribed the entire isolated RNA, so it sequenced expressed TCRB transcripts. The assay was immunoSEQ multiplex PCR, and TCRdb's table has in-frame clones only and misses some. This table has about 150,000 clones, 10% appearing once. Regarding the study as a whole: For Type 1 diabetes patients, all four CD4+ subsets carried TCRB CDR3s that were moderately but significantly shorter. Shorter templates might be favored by PCR, and equally so in patients and in controls.

CD45RO/CCR7/CD25/CD127/CD95/CD27 sorting isolated CD4+ naive, central memory, regulatory and stem cell-like memory cells. This clonotype was sampled from a man aged 25-45 years with type 1 diabetes. V usage is TRBV7-2 and J usage is TRBJ2-5, with 10 nucleotides matching TRBD1. Sequencing was carried out using central memory CD4+ T cells from blood. In nucleotides, the CDR3 is TGTGCCAGCAGCTCGACAGGGGGCCGAGAGACCCAGTACTTC. Residues: CASSSTGGRETQYF. Variable domain in full (rest from reference TRBV7-2 and TRBJ2-5): GAGVSQSPSNKVTEKGKDVELRCDPISGHTALYWYRQSLGQGLEFLIYFQGNSAPDKSGLPSDRFSAERTGGSVSTLTIQRTQQEDSAVYLCASSSTGGRETQYFGPGTRLLVL.